This TCR beta chain was found in a study of OX40 agonist ivuxolimab in advanced cancers. Regarding the study as a whole: Relative to CD4+ cells, CD8+ T cells on average had more expanded clones.

This clone was counted a single time. Its antigen remains unknown. The ends lost 4 bases at V and 0 bases at J; junction bases unmatched: 4. CDR3 size: 15 residues. Germline assignment: CDR1 MRHNA and CDR2 SNTAGT. The protocol was immunoSEQ multiplex PCR, while the TCRdb copy is restricted to in-frame clones and leaves out a portion. Counted here are fewer than 95,000 clones, 84% occurring once; the ten biggest clones make up over 5%. The starting material was CD4+ or CD8+ T cells sorted from blood, obtained in a trial of the OX40 agonist ivuxolimab. The receptor comes from an adult with an advanced solid tumor such as melanoma, head and neck, liver or kidney cancer. The rearrangement joins TRBV6-4 to TRBJ2-3, with 7 positions matching TRBD2. CDR3 sequence (DNA): TGTGCCAGCAGTGTCTCAGCGGGGAGCACAGATACGCAGTATTTT. This sequence encodes CASSVSAGSTDTQYF.